This T cell receptor (beta chain) was captured in a study of blood T cell repertoires in COVID-19. Study context: Samples representing acute and convalescent COVID-19 were sourced from the United States, Italy and Spain. Nucleic acid was either cDNA or gDNA, and it came from T cells, B-cell-depleted T cells, or PBMCs.

Methods used by the authors: By means of reference gene primer amplification, nucleated cell counts were estimated. Sequencing used immunoSEQ multiplex PCR; TCRdb keeps in-frame clones, though not all of them. The V and J calls and clone size were taken over from that table, and D and trimming were inferred from the DNA. The table shows 250,000 to 350,000 clones, with approximately 90% occurring only once. This CDR3 has 15 amino acids. Per germline, CDR1 MNHEY and CDR2 SVGAGI. V lost 4 bases, J lost 3 bases, and 15 bases lay in between. The rearrangement links TRBV6-5 to TRBJ1-2, with a possible D match to TRBD1 (5 bases). The clonotype originates from a woman in her 30s with active or convalescent COVID-19. Source material: peripheral blood. DNA of the CDR3: TGTGCCAGCAGTTCCCCGCAAACAGGAGACTATGGCTACACCTTC. It specifies CASSSPQTGDYGYTF.